A single sample gave rise to the 15 T cell receptor beta chains below, sequenced in a study of cytomegalovirus exposure and HLA in healthy donors. The primer mix had 60 Vbeta and 13 Jbeta primers. The table came from immunoSEQ multiplex PCR; TCRdb's copy has only in-frame clones and leaves some out. The sample includes 100,000 to 150,000 clones, about two thirds of them seen just once. Material: PBMCs. The receptor source for this set is a man younger than 40 in good health and CMV-seronegative.

This chain joins TRBV6-1 and TRBJ2-4; D is possibly TRBD1 (5 bases). V was trimmed by 0 bases and J by 6 bases, leaving 12 bases between them. Germline V gene lookup returns CDR1 MNHNS and CDR2 SASEGT. CDR3 length equals 15 residues. The chain's CDR3 is CASSEAVGERNIQYF. As DNA, the CDR3 is TGTGCCAGCAGTGAAGCGGTAGGGGAACGAAACATTCAGTACTTC.

Here the CDR3 DNA reads TGTGCCAGCAGTTTCGTCTGGCAGGTCTATGGCTACACCTTC. It translates to CASSFVWQVYGYTF. The rearrangement joins TRBV28 to TRBJ1-2, with D uncertain. The CDR3 is 14 amino acids. Germline values: CDR1 MDHEN, CDR2 SYDVKM. V was cut by 3 bases and J by 4 bases, with 12 bases left in between.

The chain is built from TRBV11-2 and TRBJ2-2, with 11 bases fitting TRBD2. Germline CDR1 reads SGHAT; CDR2 reads FQNNGV. V was pared by 5 bases and J by 7 bases, with 3 bases of the junction left unmatched. CDR3 length: 14 residues. CDR3 residues: CASSLAGGFGELFF. Written as DNA, the CDR3 is TGTGCCAGCAGCCTAGCGGGGGGCTTCGGGGAGCTGTTTTTT.

The CDR3 DNA reads TGTGCCACCGGACAGGGGGCGGATCAGCCCCAGCATTTT. It translates to CATGQGADQPQHF. V is TRBV10-3 and J is TRBJ1-5, with 11 nucleotides matching TRBD1. Germline CDR1 and CDR2: ENHRY and SYGVKD. The V segment lost 10 bases and the J segment 5 bases; nucleotides outside the gene matches: 4. The CDR3 totals 13 residues.

This chain joins TRBV6-5 and TRBJ1-6; D ambiguous. CDR3 length: 12 residues. Germline values: CDR1 MNHEY, CDR2 SVGAGI. V lost 2 bases and J lost 13, with 9 bases in between. CDR3 region: CASSYGTGPLHF. CDR3 coding DNA: TGTGCCAGCAGTTACGGTACCGGGCCCCTCCACTTT.

V and J are TRBV13 and TRBJ2-2; a possible D gene is TRBD1 (6 bases). Germline V gives CDR1 PRHDT, CDR2 FYEKMQ (reference sequence). Trimming left V 1 base short and J 5 bases short, with 8 bases between. CDR3 size: 14 residues. This CDR3 is CASSLDRATGELFF. In nucleotides, the CDR3 is TGTGCCAGCAGCTTAGACAGGGCAACCGGGGAGCTGTTTTTT. Together with reference TRBV13 and TRBJ2-2, the CDR3 gives the full variable domain: AAGVIQSPRHLIKEKRETATLKCYPIPRHDTVYWYQQGPGQDPQFLISFYEKMQSDKGSIPDRFSAQQFSDYHSELNMSSLELGDSALYFCASSLDRATGELFFGEGSRLTVL.

This chain uses TRBV5-4 with TRBJ2-3; 11 bases are shared with TRBD1. Trimming at V came to 4 bases and at J to 5 bases, leaving 9 bases not matched to a gene. The length of the CDR3 is 16 residues. The germline gives CDR1 SGHNT, CDR2 YYREEE (reference sequence). The CDR3 protein is CASSTGTGGHVDTQYF. CDR3 DNA: TGTGCCAGCAGCACGGGGACAGGGGGACATGTAGATACGCAGTATTTT.

The rearrangement uses TRBV2 and TRBJ1-2; no clear D gene. V was trimmed by 6 bases and J by 1 base, leaving 12 bases between them. Per the germline V gene, CDR1 is SNHLY and CDR2 is FYNNEI. The CDR3 covers 14 residues. The CDR3 loop reads CASREIGINYGYTF. The CDR3 DNA reads as TGTGCCAGCAGAGAAATCGGGATTAACTATGGCTACACCTTC.

This chain joins TRBV28 and TRBJ2-3; D possibly corresponds to TRBD1 (6 bases). Looked up from germline, CDR1 is MDHEN and CDR2 is SYDVKM. The CDR3 length is 14 residues. V lost 4 bases and J lost 3, with 11 bases in between. The CDR3 loop is CASSSGQPTDTQYF. CDR3 coding DNA: TGTGCCAGCAGTTCCGGACAGCCGACAGATACGCAGTATTTT.

This clone showed up just a few times. This chain links TRBV29-1 with TRBJ1-2, with 7 bases that match TRBD1. CDR1 is SQVTM, CDR2 ANQGSEA, per germline. The length of the CDR3 is 13 residues. V was clipped by 7 bases and J by 8 bases; unmatched bases: 13. CDR3 sequence: CSGQTGIEDGYTF. CDR3 sequence (DNA): TGCAGCGGCCAGACAGGGATAGAAGACGGCTACACCTTC.

This clone has only a few counts. A junction boundary mismatches the germline segment, possibly from a read error. V is TRBV4-2 and J is TRBJ2-1; weak D call: TRBD2 (6 bases). Germline-derived CDR1 and CDR2 are LGHNA and YNFKEQ. This CDR3 is 14 amino acids long. CDR3 DNA: TGTGCCAGCAGCCAAGATCTCGGGCGGGACCTAGTCCTCTTC. Amino acid sequence: CASSQDLGRDLVLF.

V gene TRBV9 combines with J gene TRBJ1-1; TRBD1 agrees at 7 bases. The CDR3 is made up of 15 amino acids. With V trimmed by 3 bases and J by 0 bases, 5 bases remained unmatched. Germline lookup yields CDR1 SGDLS and CDR2 YYNGEE. CDR3 sequence: CASSARQGLNTEAFF. The CDR3 region has the DNA TGTGCCAGCAGCGCCAGACAGGGCCTGAACACTGAAGCTTTCTTT.

The chain employs TRBV4-2 and TRBJ1-5; possible D gene TRBD1, 5 bases. This CDR3 contains 16 residues. In germline, CDR1 is LGHNA, CDR2 YNFKEQ. The V end lost 1 base, the J end lost 1 base, and 11 bases lay between the germline ends. CDR3 DNA: TGTGCCAGCAGCCAAGTCTTGGACACAAGCAATCAGCCCCAGCATTTT. It translates to CASSQVLDTSNQPQHF.

This chain connects TRBV4-2 to TRBJ1-1; D unresolved. The V and J ends lost 1 base and 1 base respectively, with 10 bases between them. Per germline, CDR1 LGHNA and CDR2 YNFKEQ. The length of the CDR3 is 15 residues. In DNA, the CDR3 is TGTGCCAGCAGCCAAGTGGCCTCGGGGAACACTGAAGCTTTCTTT. Translating it yields CASSQVASGNTEAFF.

V is TRBV5-1 and J is TRBJ2-7, with D perhaps matching TRBD1 (6 bases). CDR3 size: 15 residues. The V end lost 4 bases, the J end lost 4 bases, and 18 bases lay between the germline ends. The germline V gene has CDR1 SGHRS and CDR2 YFSETQ. The CDR3 sequence is CASSLPTGQAYEQYF. CDR3 bases: TGCGCCAGCAGCCTCCCGACAGGCCAAGCTTACGAGCAGTACTTC. The variable domain in full, with the rest retrieved from reference TRBV5-1 and TRBJ2-7, is KAGVTQTPRYLIKTRGQQVTLSCSPISGHRSVSWYQQTPGQGLQFLFEYFSETQRNKGNFPGRFSGRQFSNSRSEMNVSTLELGDSALYLCASSLPTGQAYEQYFGPGTRLTVT.